This T cell receptor beta chain is from a study of OX40 agonist ivuxolimab in advanced cancers. Study overall: At doses from 0.01 to 10 mg/kg, patients were given intravenous ivuxolimab every 2 weeks. Partial responses occurred in three patients (one hepatocellular carcinoma, two cutaneous melanoma). The dose-escalation group included hepatocellular carcinoma, melanoma, renal cell carcinoma and head and neck cancer.

The CDR3 is 14 amino acids. Germline V gene sequence: CDR1 KGHSH, CDR2 LQKENI. Trimming cost V 3 bases and J 8 bases; bases outside gene matches: 4. TCRdb's copy holds only in-frame clones and misses some; the assay was immunoSEQ multiplex PCR. The sample has 73,000 or so clones; 90% to 95% are singletons. Blood specimens came from baseline, cycle 4 day 1, and cycle 7 day 1. The receptor comes from an adult with an advanced solid tumor such as melanoma, head and neck, liver or kidney cancer. The specimen comprised CD4+ or CD8+ T cells sorted from blood, sampled in a trial of the OX40 agonist ivuxolimab. V usage is TRBV18 and J usage is TRBJ1-2; TRBD1 matches at 12 bases. The CDR3 nucleotides read TGTGCCAGCTCACCGGGGGACAGGGGGCGCGGCTACACCTTC. This gives the protein CASSPGDRGRGYTF.